Listed here is a single T cell receptor beta chain. Its specificity is unknown. The protocol was immunoSEQ multiplex PCR, while the TCRdb copy is restricted to in-frame clones and leaves out a portion. The data hold tens of thousands of clones, with 70% to 90% observed a single time. The sample's time point: week 47, end of study. Every single dose of the vaccine, 300 ug of mutant IDH1 20-mer peptide, came with topical imiquimod. New WHO grade 3 or 4 astrocytomas that were IDH1-mutant and ATRX-lost had been found in donors. CDR1 is SGHTA and CDR2 is FQGNSA in the germline V gene. Trimming pared 2 bases from V and 4 bases from J, leaving 17 bases between. The length of the CDR3 is 16 residues. These data are taken from a study of a mutant IDH1 vaccine in newly diagnosed glioma. Study-wide results and limits: Top peripheral T cell clonotype shifts appeared unrelated to pseudoprogression.

The source was PBMCs, collected from a glioma patient whose treatment included an IDH1 peptide vaccine. The genes are TRBV7-2 and TRBJ1-2; the D gene is possibly TRBD1 (5 bases). This receptor was identified in a man aged 35 to 55 with glioma. As DNA, the CDR3 is TGTGCCAGCAGCTTACAGGGTGGTACGGGAGGCTATGGCTACACCTTC. Protein: CASSLQGGTGGYGYTF.